The source of this T cell receptor (beta chain) is a study of technical replicates of blood from a few donors. Trimming removed 5 bases at V and 4 bases at J, with 12 bases between. The CDR3 has 13 amino acids. Per the germline V gene, CDR1 is SGHVS and CDR2 is FNYEAQ. Measured with immunoSEQ multiplex PCR; TCRdb has only the in-frame clones, and not every one. The sample yields around 97,000 clones, around 96% seen once. This sequence joins TRBV7-6 and TRBJ2-7, with D possibly matching TRBD2 (6 bases). Sequenced material: T cells isolated from PBMCs. The sequence derives from a human donor in good health. This chain's CDR3 is CASSPGEGYEQYF. Here the CDR3 DNA reads TGTGCCAGCAGCCCGGGAGAAGGTTACGAGCAGTACTTC.